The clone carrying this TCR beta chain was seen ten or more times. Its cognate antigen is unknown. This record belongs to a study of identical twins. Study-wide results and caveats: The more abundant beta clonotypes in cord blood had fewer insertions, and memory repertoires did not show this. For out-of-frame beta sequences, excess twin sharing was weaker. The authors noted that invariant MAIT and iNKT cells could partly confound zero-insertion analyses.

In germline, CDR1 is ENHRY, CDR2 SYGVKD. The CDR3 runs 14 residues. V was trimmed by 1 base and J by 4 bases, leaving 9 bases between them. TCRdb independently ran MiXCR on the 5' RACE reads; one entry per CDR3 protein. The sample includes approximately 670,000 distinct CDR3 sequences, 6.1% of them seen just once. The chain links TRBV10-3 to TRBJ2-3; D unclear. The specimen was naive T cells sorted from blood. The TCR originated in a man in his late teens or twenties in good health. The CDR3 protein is CAISELMSADTQYF. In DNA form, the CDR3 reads TGTGCCATCAGTGAGTTGATGAGCGCAGATACGCAGTATTTT.